This T cell receptor (beta chain) was identified during a study of blood T cell repertoires in COVID-19. This clone was counted a single time. Only in-frame clones appear in the TCRdb table, and some are missing; sequencing was by immunoSEQ multiplex PCR. The profile shows 250,000 to 300,000 clones, roughly nine tenths of them singletons. The sequence was obtained from a woman aged 60-70 years who had recovered from COVID-19. Sequenced: PBMCs or T cells enriched from blood (not recorded which).

The CDR3 nucleotides read TGTGCCAGCCGAGGCCCTATGAACACTGAAGCTTTCTTT. Translated: CASRGPMNTEAFF. This chain connects TRBV28 to TRBJ1-1; no clear D. The germline V gene encodes CDR1 MDHEN and CDR2 SYDVKM. V shed 8 bases and J shed 0 bases, with 10 bases lying between them. CDR3 length: 13 residues.